The 7 T cell receptor beta chains below come from one sample, sequenced in a study of blood T cells in healthy people across ages (dated by TCRdb to about 2015). The protocol used for the library was 5' RACE. The instrument given in TCRdb is Illumina HiSeq 2500. A second PCR of roughly 7 to 11 cycles was performed with a sample-barcoded 5' primer and a J-beta primer mix. The raw public data were reprocessed by TCRdb itself: fastp quality trimming at Q25, MiXCR clonotype calling, in-frame beta chains only. Each entry merges the rows of one CDR3 protein and shows their most common DNA and genes. The sample table contains around 990,000 distinct CDR3 sequences; only one count was recorded for around 25% of them. The top ten constitute 0.65% to 0.75% of the sample. A further study also used this sample, focusing on T cells of mothers and their children.

Sequenced material: blood. All receptors come from a girl aged 2 to 9 in good health.

This chain joins TRBV20-1 and TRBJ1-2; weak D call: TRBD1 (5 bases). Germline V gene lookup returns CDR1 DFQATT and CDR2 SNEGSKA (reference sequence). The CDR3 sequence is 13 residues long. V lost 0 bases to trimming and J lost 7 bases, with 12 bases between them. In nucleotides, the CDR3 is TGCAGTGCTAGAGATCCCCGGGACGGTGGCTACACCTTC. Translated: CSARDPRDGGYTF.

This clonotype was found a few times. In DNA, the CDR3 is TGCAGCGTTGAAGGGTCCGGGGACTCTGGAAACACCATATATTTT. Its translation is CSVEGSGDSGNTIYF. V gene TRBV29-1 combines with J gene TRBJ1-3; no reliable D call. V lost 1 base and J 0 bases, leaving 10 bases between the germline ends. CDR1 is SQVTM, CDR2 ANQGSEA, per germline. This CDR3 has 15 amino acids. The full variable domain, in which reference TRBV29-1 and TRBJ1-3 provide the parts outside the CDR3, is SAVISQKPSRDICQRGTSLTIQCQVDSQVTMMFWYRQQPGQSLTLIATANQGSEATYESGFVIDKFPISRPNLTFSTLTVSNMSPEDSSIYLCSVEGSGDSGNTIYFGEGSWLTVV.

This clonotype was observed at least ten times. The rearrangement uses TRBV6-6 and TRBJ2-5; D possibly uses TRBD1 or TRBD2 (5 bases each). Germline CDR1 reads MNHNY; CDR2 reads SVGAGI (reference sequence). There are 16 residues in the CDR3. The V gene lost 4 bases and the J gene lost 2 bases, with 17 bases spanning the gap. The DNA of the CDR3 is TGTGCCAGCAGTTTCTCGGGGCCTAGAGTACAAGAGACCCAGTACTTC. This codes for CASSFSGPRVQETQYF.

This clonotype has more than one count but fewer than ten. The chain carries TRBV3-1 and TRBJ2-7; the D gene is possibly TRBD2 (6 bases). CDR3 size: 13 residues. Germline V gene sequence: CDR1 LGHDT, CDR2 YNNKEL (reference sequence). Trimming removed 3 bases at V and 9 bases at J, with 15 bases between. The CDR3 region has the DNA TGTGCCAGCAGCCAGAGGGACTCGGCGTTGCAGTACTTC. It encodes CASSQRDSALQYF.

The chain joins TRBV29-1 to TRBJ2-7; possible D gene TRBD1, 6 bases. The germline CDR1 and CDR2 sequences are SQVTM and ANQGSEA. With 6 bases removed from V and 4 bases from J, the gap between germline ends came to 10 bases. The CDR3 runs 11 residues. The CDR3 DNA is TGCAGCGTACGGACAGTTTACGAGCAGTACTTC. It encodes CSVRTVYEQYF.

This clonotype was seen only a few times. V gene TRBV29-1 combines with J gene TRBJ2-7; possible D gene TRBD1, 5 bases. The V end was cut by 4 bases, the J end by 5 bases, with 18 bases between. The CDR3 is 14 amino acids. Germline-derived CDR1 and CDR2 are SQVTM and ANQGSEA. The DNA of the CDR3 is TGCAGCGTTGGGAAGGTCAGGGCATACCACGAGCAGTACTTC. Translated: CSVGKVRAYHEQYF.

This clonotype was found a few times. CDR3 loop: CAISTSGSGETQYF. Here the CDR3 DNA reads TGTGCCATTTCGACTAGCGGGAGTGGAGAGACCCAGTACTTC. The chain is built from TRBV6-6 and TRBJ2-5; 12 bases line up with TRBD2. The CDR3 loop spans 14 amino acids. Germline loops: CDR1 MNHNY, CDR2 SVGAGI (reference sequence). V trimming: 10 bases; J trimming: 4 bases; junction bases outside the gene matches: 7.